These 12 T cell receptor beta chains were all obtained from the same sample, sequenced in a study of Graves' ophthalmopathy and Graves' hyperthyroidism (dated by TCRdb to 2017 to 2018). These reads were obtained on an Illumina HiSeq 2000. TCR beta CDR3 regions were amplified from RNA transcripts for repertoire sequencing. HTBI primers and the Qiagen OneStep RT-PCR kit were used in a first-round RT-PCR, which was followed by a second-round multiplex PCR, size selection and purification. The public reads were reanalyzed by TCRdb: fastp trimming at Q25, MiXCR alignment, in-frame beta chains only. Rows matching on CDR3 protein sequence are summarized as one entry with the most common DNA and genes. In all, the sample holds about 740,000 distinct CDR3 sequences, and about 44% of those were seen once. The ten largest make up 44% of the sample. Sequencing was done on a sample of peripheral blood. The receptors here all came from an adult man with Graves' ophthalmopathy.

In this sample, this clonotype turned up a few times. V and J are TRBV6-4 and TRBJ1-5; tentative D call: TRBD1 (6 bases). Per germline, CDR1 MRHNA and CDR2 SNTAGT. The CDR3 runs to 14 residues. V was pared by 6 bases and J by 7 bases, with 16 bases between. As DNA, the CDR3 is TGTGCCAGCAGAAATACGAACAGGGACCAGCCCCAGCATTTT. Protein product: CASRNTNRDQPQHF.

The rearrangement links TRBV6-1 to TRBJ2-5; 9 nucleotides line up with TRBD1. Germline V gives CDR1 MNHNS, CDR2 SASEGT. This CDR3 has 19 residues. V trimming: 6 bases; J trimming: 2 bases; junction bases outside the gene matches: 19. CDR3 sequence (DNA): TGTGCCAGCAGACGTATGGAGGGACAGGGAGGAAACGAGCAAGAGACCCAGTACTTC. Amino acid sequence: CASRRMEGQGGNEQETQYF.

This clonotype was counted many times. The chain links TRBV5-8 to TRBJ1-2; 7 bases agree with TRBD1. This CDR3 spans 12 amino acids. Per germline, CDR1 SGHTS and CDR2 YDEGEE. Trimming at V came to 7 bases and at J to 4 bases, leaving 4 bases not matched to a gene. Written as DNA, the CDR3 is TGTGCCAGCGGGGGACAGACCTATGGCTACACCTTC. It is translated as CASGGQTYGYTF.

V usage is TRBV9 and J usage is TRBJ1-6; 10 positions agree with TRBD1. V lost 3 bases and J lost 3; bases outside the gene matches: 3. The CDR3 totals 16 residues. The V gene's germline CDR1 is SGDLS and CDR2 YYNGEE. The DNA of the CDR3 is TGTGCCAGCAGCGCCGGACAGGGGGGCTATAATTCACCCCTCCACTTT. It specifies CASSAGQGGYNSPLHF. Looking up the rest from reference TRBV9 and TRBJ1-6 gives the full variable domain: DSGVTQTPKHLITATGQRVTLRCSPRSGDLSVYWYQQSLDQGLQFLIQYYNGEERAKGNILERFSAQQFPDLHSELNLSSLELGDSALYFCASSAGQGGYNSPLHFGNGTRLTVT.

The rearrangement links TRBV6-1 to TRBJ1-1, with TRBD1 as a possible D gene (5 bases). The CDR3 is 15 residues long. V lost 5 bases and J lost 1, with 14 bases in between. CDR1 is MNHNS, CDR2 SASEGT, per germline. The CDR3 region is CASSLIAGTNTEAFF. The CDR3 DNA reads as TGTGCCAGCAGTTTAATCGCAGGGACGAACACTGAAGCTTTCTTT.

This chain links TRBV11-2 with TRBJ1-5; tentative D call: TRBD1 (6 bases). This CDR3 contains 15 residues. V lost 6 bases and J lost 5, with 17 bases in between. CDR1 SGHAT and CDR2 FQNNGV come from the germline V gene. CDR3 sequence (DNA): TGTGCCAGCAGTTTAAGGGGGGCGGCCGATCAGCCCCAGCATTTT. Its translation is CASSLRGAADQPQHF.

This clonotype was seen at least ten times. The chain has TRBV5-1 and TRBJ2-7; 14 nucleotides align to TRBD2. CDR3 length: 15 amino acids. Trimming removed 4 bases from V and 9 bases from J; junction bases left unmatched: 9. Per the germline V gene, CDR1 is SGHRS and CDR2 is YFSETQ. CDR3 amino acids: CASSPGGLAGDRQYF. CDR3 nucleotide sequence: TGCGCCAGCAGCCCAGGGGGACTAGCGGGAGATCGGCAGTACTTC.

CDR3 region: CASSFLGQGAPLETQYF. As DNA, the CDR3 is TGTGCCAGCAGCTTCTTAGGACAGGGGGCGCCCCTAGAGACCCAGTACTTC. The V gene is TRBV7-2, the J gene TRBJ2-5, with TRBD1 matching over 11 bases. V lost 3 bases to trimming and J lost 4 bases; unmatched junction nucleotides: 10. This CDR3 is built from 17 residues. The germline V gene has CDR1 SGHTA and CDR2 FQGNSA.

The chain has TRBV7-2 and TRBJ1-6; D remains unclear. The germline V and J ends were trimmed by 5 bases and 5 bases, with 16 bases remaining between them. The CDR3 sequence is 16 residues long. Germline assignment: CDR1 SGHTA and CDR2 FQGNSA. The CDR3 loop reads CASSQEEGLNNSPLHF. The CDR3 DNA is TGTGCCAGCAGCCAAGAAGAAGGTCTCAATAATTCACCCCTCCACTTT. The full variable domain, rest sourced from reference TRBV7-2 and TRBJ1-6, is GAGVSQSPSNKVTEKGKDVELRCDPISGHTALYWYRQSLGQGLEFLIYFQGNSAPDKSGLPSDRFSAERTGGSVSTLTIQRTQQEDSAVYLCASSQEEGLNNSPLHFGNGTRLTVT.

The chain joins TRBV11-2 to TRBJ2-1, with a weak D call TRBD2 (6 bases). Trimming pared 7 bases from V and 10 bases from J, leaving 17 bases between. Germline V gene lookup returns CDR1 SGHAT and CDR2 FQNNGV. The CDR3 covers 13 residues. The CDR3 DNA reads TGTGCCAGCACCCTCGGGGGTGGCGTAGAGCAGTTCTTC. It encodes CASTLGGGVEQFF.

This clonotype occurred many times. A junction boundary mismatches the germline segment, possibly from a read error. V gene TRBV7-3 combines with J gene TRBJ1-1; tentatively, D is TRBD1 (5 bases). CDR3 length: 15 amino acids. Germline CDR1 SGHTA, CDR2 FQGTGA. CDR3 nucleotide sequence: TGCGCCAGCAGCACCCGACAGCGCCTCAACACTGAAGCTTTCTTT. Protein product: CASSTRQRLNTEAFF.

The V call is TRBV7-9, the J call TRBJ2-2, with D perhaps TRBD1 (5 bases). V dropped 4 bases and J dropped 5 bases, with 8 bases sitting between them. The germline CDR1 and CDR2 sequences are SEHNR and FQNEAQ (reference sequence). This CDR3 spans 13 amino acids. CDR3 in amino acids: CASSSRQTGELFF. CDR3 coding DNA: TGTGCCAGCAGCTCAAGACAGACCGGGGAGCTGTTTTTT.